A selection of T cell receptor beta chains follows, all from one sample in a study of cytomegalovirus exposure and HLA in healthy donors. Sequencing was performed with immunoSEQ multiplex PCR; in TCRdb, only in-frame clones are kept and a portion is missing. The repertoire has 120,000 to 150,000 clones, approximately 86% of them found once; the top ten carry roughly 4.5%. The sample taken for sequencing was PBMCs. All receptors derive from a man between 18 and 29 years old in good health and CMV-seropositive. Each CDR3 is given with its conserved first and last residue. Fields, in order: D gene, J gene, clone size, V gene, CDR3 protein, CDR3 DNA. A D gene is named only where the DNA matches it firmly. Expanded clones get a size class; other rows say once, few or many, or leave the size out.

>.|TRBJ1-2|few|TRBV11-2
CASSLSGYGYTF
TGTGCCAGCAGCCTCTCAGGGTATGGCTACACCTTC
>TRBD2|TRBJ2-3|.|TRBV5-6
CASSRQLAGVRRDTQYF
TGTGCCAGCAGCCGGCAACTAGCGGGAGTACGACGAGATACGCAGTATTTT
>.|TRBJ1-6|.|TRBV2
CASSPRTAGNSPLHF
TGTGCCAGCAGTCCACGGACTGCGGGGAATTCACCCCTCCACTTT
>TRBD1|TRBJ1-3|few|TRBV7-9
CASSSRTDRGRAGHTIYF
TGTGCCAGCAGCTCCCGGACCGACAGGGGCCGCGCTGGTCACACCATATATTTT
>TRBD1|TRBJ2-2|once|TRBV19
CASSGDRGNTGELFF
TGTGCCAGTAGCGGGGACAGGGGGAACACCGGGGAGCTGTTTTTT
>.|TRBJ1-5|.|TRBV7-8
CASSPRGRGNQPQHF
TGTGCCAGCAGCCCAAGGGGGAGGGGCAATCAGCCCCAGCATTTT
>.|TRBJ2-5|.|TRBV29-1
CSVGQVGETQYF
TGCAGCGTTGGACAGGTCGGAGAGACCCAGTACTTC
>.|TRBJ1-5|once|TRBV10-3
CAISEGQGRDQPQHF
TGTGCCATCAGTGAGGGTCAGGGTAGGGATCAGCCCCAGCATTTT
>TRBD2|TRBJ2-3|many|TRBV6-1
CASSESAGGSTDTQYF
TGTGCCAGCAGTGAATCGGCGGGGGGAAGCACAGATACGCAGTATTTT
>TRBD1|TRBJ1-2|.|TRBV6-5
CASRISRQGNYGYTF
TGTGCCAGCAGGATATCTCGACAGGGAAACTATGGCTACACCTTC
>TRBD2|TRBJ2-1|.|TRBV7-8
CASTLPGTSGPAYNEQFF
TGTGCCAGCACCCTACCCGGAACTAGCGGGCCCGCCTACAATGAGCAGTTCTTC
>.|TRBJ2-5|once|TRBV18
CASSPKGVQETQYF
TGTGCCAGCTCACCCAAGGGAGTCCAAGAGACCCAGTACTTC
>TRBD2|TRBJ2-7|once|TRBV5-1
CASSLGYSGSRSYEQYF
TGCGCCAGCAGCTTGGGTTATAGCGGGAGTAGATCCTACGAGCAGTACTTC
>.|TRBJ2-2|.|TRBV7-9
CASRGRSTGELFF
TGTGCCAGCAGGGGTCGGAGCACCGGGGAGCTGTTTTTT
>TRBD2|TRBJ2-1|.|TRBV5-4
CASSKGLAGVRDNEQFF
TGTGCCAGCAGCAAAGGACTAGCGGGAGTAAGGGACAATGAGCAGTTCTTC
>TRBD2|TRBJ2-5|.|TRBV11-2
CASSYPRTSSEQTQYF
TGTGCCAGCAGCTACCCAAGGACTAGTTCAGAACAGACCCAGTACTTC
>TRBD1|TRBJ2-7|few|TRBV4-1
CASSPLGQGYEQYF
TGCGCCAGCAGCCCATTAGGACAGGGCTACGAGCAGTACTTC
>TRBD1|TRBJ2-7|once|TRBV7-8
CASTLGTGTVYEQYF
TGTGCCAGCACCCTGGGGACAGGGACAGTTTACGAGCAGTACTTC
>.|TRBJ2-3|.|TRBV5-4
CASSDIGSTDTQYF
TGTGCCAGCAGCGACATTGGCAGCACAGATACGCAGTATTTT
>TRBD1|TRBJ2-3|.|TRBV19
CASSIRTGGITDTQYF
TGTGCCAGTAGCATAAGGACAGGGGGGATTACAGATACGCAGTATTTT
>.|TRBJ2-1|.|TRBV9
CASSVATRRGPSGPTIYNEQFF
TGTGCCAGCAGCGTAGCTACGAGGAGGGGGCCGAGCGGGCCTACCATCTACAATGAGCAGTTCTTC
>.|TRBJ2-7|.|TRBV19
CASSIGVTGRTYEQYF
TGTGCCAGTAGTATAGGTGTGACAGGGAGGACCTACGAGCAGTACTTC
>.|TRBJ1-4|.|TRBV30
CAWSEGRGYEKLFF
TGTGCCTGGAGTGAGGGCAGGGGTTATGAAAAACTGTTTTTT
>TRBD1|TRBJ1-2|.|TRBV7-9
CASSPGGTAYGYTF
TGTGCCAGCAGCCCAGGGGGGACAGCATATGGCTACACCTTC
>TRBD1|TRBJ1-1|.|TRBV10-1
CASSDIGGLTEAFF
TGCGCCAGCAGTGATATAGGGGGCCTCACTGAAGCTTTCTTT